Below are 4 T cell receptor beta chains sequenced from a single sample in a study of shared clonotypes between healthy human individuals. Generated by immunoSEQ multiplex PCR, the TCRdb table keeps only in-frame clones and is missing some. This repertoire shows fewer than 2.5 million clones, under 95% found once; its top ten account for about 0.34%. Sequenced input: naive CD4+ T cells from PBMCs. Subset noted: CD45RA+ positively selected. Receptors originate from a man aged 18 to 29 in good health. Some clones in this sample may be carry-over from other donors' samples.

This clone showed up just once. V and J are TRBV5-1 and TRBJ1-5, with a possible D match to TRBD1 (5 bases). This CDR3 contains 14 residues. With 4 bases removed from V and 6 bases from J, the gap between germline ends came to 14 bases. Looked up from germline, CDR1 is SGHRS and CDR2 is YFSETQ. The CDR3 spells CASSVGGGPQPQHF. The CDR3 nucleotides are TGCGCCAGCAGCGTGGGTGGGGGTCCTCAGCCCCAGCATTTT.

Concerning this clone itself: The same CDR3 also results from other DNA sequences found in this sample. The rearrangement joins TRBV28 to TRBJ1-1; TRBD1 matches 7 bases. Germline CDR1 MDHEN, CDR2 SYDVKM. With 7 bases clipped from V and 0 bases from J, the junction kept 5 bases outside the gene matches. CDR3 length: 14 amino acids. The CDR3 nucleotides read TGTGCCAGCACCACCGGGACAGTGAACACTGAAGCTTTCTTT. Encoded protein: CASTTGTVNTEAFF.

This sequence joins TRBV18 and TRBJ2-3; 7 positions match TRBD1. J lost 2 bases, V lost 8 bases, and 7 bases had no gene match. The CDR3 contains 14 residues. Germline lookup yields CDR1 KGHSH and CDR2 LQKENI. The CDR3 DNA reads TGTGCCAGCCGGCCGGGACAGAACACAGATACGCAGTATTTT. It is translated as CASRPGQNTDTQYF. Full variable domain (missing parts from reference TRBV18 and TRBJ2-3): NAGVMQNPRHLVRRRGQEARLRCSPMKGHSHVYWYRQLPEEGLKFMVYLQKENIIDESGMPKERFSAEFPKEGPSILRIQQVVRGDSAAYFCASRPGQNTDTQYFGPGTRLTVL.

The chain links TRBV29-1 to TRBJ2-3; TRBD1 matches 9 bases. Germline V gene data show CDR1 as SQVTM and CDR2 as ANQGSEA. The CDR3 has 15 residues. The junction had 6 bases not matched to a gene; V was cut back by 4 bases and J by 1 base. This chain's CDR3 is CSVVDRGKGTDTQYF. The CDR3 DNA reads as TGCAGCGTTGTTGACAGGGGGAAGGGCACAGATACGCAGTATTTT.